The clone carrying this T cell receptor (beta chain) is labeled as medium-sized. The target antigen is unknown. Oncomine TCR Beta short-read sequencing was applied to DNA from cultured CD4+ T cells. TCRdb independently ran MiXCR on the PCR reads; one entry per CDR3 protein. The data contain around 9,700 distinct CDR3 sequences, around 23% of them singletons. This entry belongs to a study of vaccination and CD4 T cells after COVID-19. Overall study: Post-COVID sampling occurred a median about 110 days after diagnosis (range 35 to 161).

Regarding the study as a whole: The great majority, 304 of 307 vaccine-specific clones, proved spike mono-reactive in convalescent patients. Convalescent patients' median share of reactive clones seen only post-vaccination was approximately 90%.

V was clipped by 5 bases and J by 2 bases, with 19 bases between them. CDR1 and CDR2 from the germline V gene are DFQATT and SNEGSKA (reference sequence). The CDR3 has 16 residues. Noted treatment: approximately 9-day PBMC culture with coronavirus spike peptide pools or control peptides (ViraFEST assay). Each well received two million PBMCs, cultured with about 9.4 IU/ml IL-2 and 10 ug/ml peptide pools. The sequencing used CD4+ T cells from blood, cultured in vitro, collected after SARS-CoV-2 vaccination. V and J are TRBV20-1 and TRBJ1-5; tentatively, D is TRBD1 (6 bases). The receptor comes from a human donor who had recovered from COVID-19. The CDR3, as DNA: TGCAGTGCTTGGGGCCCACAGGGAACGGGCAATCAGCCCCAGCATTTT. This translates into CSAWGPQGTGNQPQHF.